This TCR beta chain was obtained from a study of blood T cell repertoires in COVID-19. Using immunoSEQ multiplex PCR, the repertoire was profiled, and TCRdb retains in-frame clones only, with some absent. The top ten hold roughly 1.3% of the sample, which has approximately 52,000 clones, 80% to 90% seen once. This CDR3 has 13 residues. The germline V gene has CDR1 SGHRS and CDR2 YFSETQ. With 1 base removed from V and 7 bases from J, the gap between germline ends came to 12 bases. The clonotype was recovered from a man aged 55 to 70 with acute or convalescent COVID-19. The source material was peripheral blood. The rearrangement links TRBV5-1 to TRBJ2-7; no definite D call. The CDR3 DNA is TGCGCCAGCAGCTTGTTAACGAGGTCGGAGCAGTACTTC. Translation: CASSLLTRSEQYF.